This T cell receptor beta chain was identified in a study of blood T cell repertoires in COVID-19. Sequencing used immunoSEQ multiplex PCR; TCRdb keeps in-frame clones, though not all of them. This sample has a few hundred thousand clones, with less than 90% found just once. This clone was counted once. Looked up from germline, CDR1 is MDHEN and CDR2 is SYDVKM. The CDR3 is 11 amino acids. V lost 7 bases to trimming and J lost 7 bases, with 8 bases between them. The chain combines TRBV28 with TRBJ1-5; no firm D call. The sequence came from a woman in her forties or fifties who had recovered from COVID-19. Sequencing was performed on PBMCs or T cells enriched from blood (not recorded which). The CDR3 sequence: CASTSRQPQHF. CDR3 DNA sequence: TGTGCCAGCACTTCGCGACAGCCCCAGCATTTT.